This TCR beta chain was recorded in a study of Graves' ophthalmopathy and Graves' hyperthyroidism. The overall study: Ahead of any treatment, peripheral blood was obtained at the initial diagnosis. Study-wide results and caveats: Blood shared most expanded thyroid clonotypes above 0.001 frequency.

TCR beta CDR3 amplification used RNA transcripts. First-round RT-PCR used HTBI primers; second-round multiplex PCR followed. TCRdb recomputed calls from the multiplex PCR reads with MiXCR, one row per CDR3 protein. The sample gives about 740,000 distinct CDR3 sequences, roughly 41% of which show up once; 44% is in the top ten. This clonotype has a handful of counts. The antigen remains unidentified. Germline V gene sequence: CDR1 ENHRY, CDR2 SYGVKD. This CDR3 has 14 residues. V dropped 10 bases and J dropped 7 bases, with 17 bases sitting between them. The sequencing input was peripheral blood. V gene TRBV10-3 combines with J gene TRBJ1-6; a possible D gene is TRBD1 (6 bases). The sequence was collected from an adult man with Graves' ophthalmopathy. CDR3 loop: CASGRTANNSPLHF. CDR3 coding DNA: TGTGCCAGCGGTCGGACAGCTAACAATTCACCCCTCCACTTT.